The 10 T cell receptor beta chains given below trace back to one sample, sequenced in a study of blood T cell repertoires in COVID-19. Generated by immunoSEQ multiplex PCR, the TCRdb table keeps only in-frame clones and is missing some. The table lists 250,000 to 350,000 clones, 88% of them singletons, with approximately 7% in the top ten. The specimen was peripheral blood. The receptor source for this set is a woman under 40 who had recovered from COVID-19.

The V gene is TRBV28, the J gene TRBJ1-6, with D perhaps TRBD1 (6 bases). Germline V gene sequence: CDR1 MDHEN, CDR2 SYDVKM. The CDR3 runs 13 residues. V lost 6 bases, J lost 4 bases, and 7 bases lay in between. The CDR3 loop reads CASSQGYNSPLHF. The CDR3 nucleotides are TGTGCCAGCAGCCAGGGGTATAATTCACCCCTCCACTTT.

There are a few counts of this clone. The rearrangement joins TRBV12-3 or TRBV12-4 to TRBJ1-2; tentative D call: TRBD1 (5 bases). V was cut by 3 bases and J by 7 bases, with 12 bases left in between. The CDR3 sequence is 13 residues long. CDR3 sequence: CASSFGGGGGYTF. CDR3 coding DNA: TGTGCCAGCAGTTTTGGGGGAGGAGGTGGCTACACCTTC.

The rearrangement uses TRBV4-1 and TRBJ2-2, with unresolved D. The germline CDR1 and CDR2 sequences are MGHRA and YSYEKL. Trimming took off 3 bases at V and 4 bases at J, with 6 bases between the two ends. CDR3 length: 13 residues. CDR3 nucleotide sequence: TGCGCCAGCAGCCACGGGTTCACCGGGGAGCTGTTTTTT. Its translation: CASSHGFTGELFF.

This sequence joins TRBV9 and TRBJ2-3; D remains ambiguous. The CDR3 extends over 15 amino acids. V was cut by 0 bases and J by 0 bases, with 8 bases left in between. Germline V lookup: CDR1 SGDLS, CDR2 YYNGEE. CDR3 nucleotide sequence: TGTGCCAGCAGCGTAGGCGGCTCTAGCACAGATACGCAGTATTTT. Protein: CASSVGGSSTDTQYF.

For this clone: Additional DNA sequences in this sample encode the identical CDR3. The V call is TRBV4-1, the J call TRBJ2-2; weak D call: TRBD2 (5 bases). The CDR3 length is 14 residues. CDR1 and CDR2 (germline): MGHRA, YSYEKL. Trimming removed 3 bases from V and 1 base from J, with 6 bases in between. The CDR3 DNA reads TGCGCCAGCAGCCAGGCGGGGAACACCGGGGAGCTGTTTTTT. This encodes CASSQAGNTGELFF.

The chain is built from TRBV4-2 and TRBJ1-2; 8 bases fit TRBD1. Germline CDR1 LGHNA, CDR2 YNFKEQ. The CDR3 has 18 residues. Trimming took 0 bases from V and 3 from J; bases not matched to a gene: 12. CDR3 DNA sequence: TGTGCCAGCAGCCAAGATCCCGGCAGGGGGCTAGGGGACTATGGCTACACCTTC. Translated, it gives CASSQDPGRGLGDYGYTF.

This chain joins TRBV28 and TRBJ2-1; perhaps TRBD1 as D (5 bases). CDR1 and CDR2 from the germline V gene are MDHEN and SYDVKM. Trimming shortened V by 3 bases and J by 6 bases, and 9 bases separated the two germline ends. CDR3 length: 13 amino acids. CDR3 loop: CASSFLRGNEQFF. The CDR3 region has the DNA TGTGCCAGCAGTTTTTTAAGGGGCAATGAGCAGTTCTTC.

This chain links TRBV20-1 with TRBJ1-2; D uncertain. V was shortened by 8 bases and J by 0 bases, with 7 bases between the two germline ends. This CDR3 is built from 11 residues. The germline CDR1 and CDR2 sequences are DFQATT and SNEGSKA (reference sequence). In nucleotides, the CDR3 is TGCAGTAGTACAACTAACTATGGCTACACCTTC. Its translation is CSSTTNYGYTF.

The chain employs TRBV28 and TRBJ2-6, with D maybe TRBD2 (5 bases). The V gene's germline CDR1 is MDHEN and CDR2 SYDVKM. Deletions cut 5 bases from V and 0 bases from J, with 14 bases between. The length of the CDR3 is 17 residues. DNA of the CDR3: TGTGCCAGCAGTCCCCTTGACACTAGCTCTGGGGCCAACGTCCTGACTTTC. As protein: CASSPLDTSSGANVLTF.

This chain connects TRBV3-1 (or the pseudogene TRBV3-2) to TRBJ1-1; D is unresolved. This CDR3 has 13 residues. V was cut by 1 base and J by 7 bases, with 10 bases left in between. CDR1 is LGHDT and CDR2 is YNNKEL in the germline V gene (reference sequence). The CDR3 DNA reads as TGTGCCAGCAGCCAAGTCGCGACAAGTGAAGCTTTCTTT. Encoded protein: CASSQVATSEAFF.